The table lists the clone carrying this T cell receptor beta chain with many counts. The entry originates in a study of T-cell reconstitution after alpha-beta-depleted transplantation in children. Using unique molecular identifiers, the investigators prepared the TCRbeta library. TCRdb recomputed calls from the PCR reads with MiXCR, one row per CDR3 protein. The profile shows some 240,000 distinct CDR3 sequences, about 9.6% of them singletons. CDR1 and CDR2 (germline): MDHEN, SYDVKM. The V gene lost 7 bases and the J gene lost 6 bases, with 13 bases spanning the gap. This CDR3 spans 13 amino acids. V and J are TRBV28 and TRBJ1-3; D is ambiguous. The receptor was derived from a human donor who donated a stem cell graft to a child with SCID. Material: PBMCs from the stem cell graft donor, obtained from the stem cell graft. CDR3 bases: TGTGCCAGCAATCCGGCCGATTTAAACACCATATATTTT. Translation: CASNPADLNTIYF.